Shown below are 18 T cell receptor beta chains from a single sample sequenced in a study of blood T cell repertoires in COVID-19. Only in-frame clones appear in the TCRdb table, and some are missing; sequencing was by immunoSEQ multiplex PCR. The sample lists under 250,000 clones; about 83% were seen once. The specimen was PBMCs or T cells enriched from blood (not recorded which). Receptors originate from a woman in her fifties or sixties who had been exposed to COVID-19.

The chain couples TRBV11-1 to TRBJ1-2; no reliable D call. This CDR3 has 13 residues. V shed 1 base and J shed 1 base, with 4 bases lying between them. Germline loops: CDR1 SGHAT, CDR2 FQDESV (reference sequence). The CDR3 DNA follows: TGTGCCAGCAGCTTAGACGGTAACTATGGCTACACCTTC. It encodes CASSLDGNYGYTF.

The chain uses TRBV18 and TRBJ1-1; D is undetermined. Trimming pared 6 bases from V and 0 bases from J, leaving 5 bases between. This CDR3 is 12 amino acids long. CDR1 and CDR2 (germline): KGHSH, LQKENI. The DNA for the CDR3 is TGTGCCAGCTCGGAGGTGAACACTGAAGCTTTCTTT. Residues: CASSEVNTEAFF.

The genes are TRBV3-1 (or the pseudogene TRBV3-2) and TRBJ1-1, with a possible D match to TRBD1 (5 bases). Germline-derived CDR1 and CDR2 are LGHDT and YNNKEL (reference sequence). V was clipped by 0 bases and J by 7 bases, with 15 bases between them. The CDR3 length is 15 residues. CDR3 protein: CASSQDMYSGVEAFF. The CDR3 DNA is TGTGCCAGCAGCCAAGATATGTACTCGGGGGTTGAAGCTTTCTTT.

This rearrangement joins TRBV12-5 to TRBJ2-3; a possible D gene is TRBD2 (5 bases). V lost 1 base, J lost 3 bases, and 5 bases lay in between. CDR3 size: 13 residues. Germline V gene lookup returns CDR1 LGHNT and CDR2 FRNRAP. The CDR3 reads CASGLGGTDTQYF. The CDR3 coding sequence is TGTGCTAGTGGTTTGGGAGGGACAGATACGCAGTATTTT.

CDR3 in DNA: TGTGCCAGCAGGACTTGGGACAGGGGCTCGGGGGGACCAAATCGCTACACCTTC. This sequence encodes CASRTWDRGSGGPNRYTF. This chain connects TRBV2 to TRBJ1-2; 10 nucleotides agree with TRBD1. Germline loops: CDR1 SNHLY, CDR2 FYNNEI. The CDR3 totals 18 residues. Trimming at V came to 6 bases and at J to 9 bases, leaving 22 bases not matched to a gene.

This rearrangement joins TRBV19 to TRBJ2-1; 8 nucleotides align to TRBD2. This CDR3 has 13 amino acids. Trimming removed 6 bases from V and 9 bases from J; junction bases left unmatched: 7. Germline V gene lookup returns CDR1 LNHDA and CDR2 SQIVND (reference sequence). The CDR3 spells CASSGGAAIEQFF. The CDR3 DNA reads TGTGCCAGTAGCGGGGGGGCCGCGATTGAGCAGTTCTTC.

This clone is categorized as medium-sized. This chain joins TRBV4-2 and TRBJ2-1, with a tentative D call TRBD2 (5 bases). CDR1 is LGHNA, CDR2 YNFKEQ, per germline. This CDR3 has 17 amino acids. Trimming left V 0 bases short and J 8 bases short, with 20 bases between. DNA of the CDR3: TGTGCCAGCAGCCAAGATTGGGCGAGCGGTTCAGTCGATGAGCAGTTCTTC. Its translation: CASSQDWASGSVDEQFF.

This clone was observed once. The V call is TRBV10-3, the J call TRBJ1-5; D remains unclear. This CDR3 has 14 residues. Trimming cost V 8 bases and J 0 bases, with 11 bases left between them. Looked up from germline, CDR1 is ENHRY and CDR2 is SYGVKD. CDR3 region: CAIGTEFSNQPQHF. The DNA of the CDR3 is TGTGCCATCGGAACGGAGTTTAGCAATCAGCCCCAGCATTTT.

This sequence joins TRBV3-1 (or the pseudogene TRBV3-2) and TRBJ2-1, with a tentative D call TRBD2 (6 bases). V dropped 4 bases and J dropped 12 bases, with 22 bases sitting between them. This CDR3 region has 15 residues. The V gene's germline CDR1 is LGHDT and CDR2 YNNKEL (reference sequence). The CDR3 DNA reads TGTGCCAGCAGCCTCTTAGCGGCTTCACTTAGGGGGCAGTTCTTC. Amino acids: CASSLLAASLRGQFF.

The chain is built from TRBV10-3 and TRBJ1-2; D gene ambiguous. V lost 4 bases and J lost 6, with 15 bases in between. The CDR3 is made up of 14 amino acids. Germline values: CDR1 ENHRY, CDR2 SYGVKD. CDR3 protein: CAISGSLGEHGYTF. In nucleotides, the CDR3 is TGTGCCATCAGTGGTTCTTTGGGCGAACATGGCTACACCTTC.

This chain uses TRBV25-1 with TRBJ1-1; D possibly corresponds to TRBD1 (6 bases). V gave up 5 bases and J gave up 1 base, with 14 bases separating them. The CDR3 spans 15 residues. Germline V gives CDR1 MGHDK, CDR2 SYGVNS. The CDR3 reads CASSRGWGQNTEAFF. As DNA, the CDR3 is TGTGCCAGCAGTCGAGGGTGGGGGCAGAACACTGAAGCTTTCTTT.

The rearrangement links TRBV11-3 to TRBJ2-2; TRBD2 might be the D (6 bases). The CDR3 spans 14 residues. The V and J ends lost 6 bases and 1 base respectively, with 9 bases between them. The germline CDR1 and CDR2 sequences are SGHNT and YENEEA. CDR3 sequence: CASRAGLNTGELFF. In DNA, the CDR3 is TGTGCCAGCAGGGCGGGACTGAACACCGGGGAGCTGTTTTTT. Using reference TRBV11-3 and TRBJ2-2 for the parts outside the CDR3, the full variable domain is EAGVVQSPRYKIIEKKQPVAFWCNPISGHNTLYWYLQNLGQGPELLIRYENEEAVDDSQLPKDRFSAERLKGVDSTLKIQPAELGDSAVYLCASRAGLNTGELFFGEGSRLTVL.

The chain is built from TRBV3-1 (or the pseudogene TRBV3-2) and TRBJ2-7; perhaps TRBD2 as D (5 bases). The CDR3 contains 15 residues. The V gene lost 0 bases and the J gene lost 3 bases, with 12 bases spanning the gap. Germline lookup yields CDR1 LGHDT and CDR2 YNNKEL (reference sequence). In DNA form, the CDR3 reads TGTGCCAGCAGCCAAGAACCTGCGGGCAACTACGAGCAGTACTTC. This sequence encodes CASSQEPAGNYEQYF.

Notes on this clone: This same CDR3 is encoded by further DNA sequences in the sample. The chain joins TRBV11-2 to TRBJ2-7; no firm D call. Germline V gives CDR1 SGHAT, CDR2 FQNNGV. This CDR3 spans 12 amino acids. Trimming took off 3 bases at V and 0 bases at J, with 3 bases between the two ends. The CDR3 reads CASSLSSYEQYF. The CDR3 bases are TGTGCCAGCAGCTTGAGCTCCTACGAGCAGTACTTC.

The genes are TRBV6-1 and TRBJ1-2; D call uncertain. The CDR3 loop spans 14 amino acids. Germline CDR1 MNHNS, CDR2 SASEGT. V was clipped by 1 base and J by 8 bases, with 14 bases between them. The CDR3 DNA reads TGTGCCAGCAGTGAAGTGCGGGGAGTTGGCGGCTACACCTTC. This sequence encodes CASSEVRGVGGYTF.

This chain connects TRBV9 to TRBJ1-5, with TRBD1 identical over 12 bases. CDR3 length: 20 amino acids. CDR1 and CDR2 from the germline V gene are SGDLS and YYNGEE. Unmatched junction bases numbered 16, after V lost 4 bases and J lost 2 bases. The CDR3 sequence is CASSPYSGTGGILGNQPQHF. The DNA for the CDR3 is TGTGCCAGCAGCCCATACTCCGGGACAGGGGGCATTTTGGGCAATCAGCCCCAGCATTTT. Based on the CDR3 plus reference TRBV9 and TRBJ1-5, the full variable domain is DSGVTQTPKHLITATGQRVTLRCSPRSGDLSVYWYQQSLDQGLQFLIQYYNGEERAKGNILERFSAQQFPDLHSELNLSSLELGDSALYFCASSPYSGTGGILGNQPQHFGDGTRLSIL.

This clone was seen a few times. This chain joins TRBV9 and TRBJ1-1, with D perhaps matching TRBD1 (5 bases). CDR3 length: 14 amino acids. Per the germline V gene, CDR1 is SGDLS and CDR2 is YYNGEE. Trimming took 0 bases from V and 1 from J, leaving 7 bases between them. CDR3 in amino acids: CASSVAGGNTEAFF. The CDR3 DNA is TGTGCCAGCAGCGTAGCCGGGGGGAACACTGAAGCTTTCTTT.

V and J are TRBV6-6 and TRBJ2-6; TRBD1 might be the D (6 bases). V dropped 5 bases and J dropped 0 bases, with 11 bases sitting between them. The germline CDR1 and CDR2 sequences are MNHNY and SVGAGI (reference sequence). This CDR3 comprises 16 residues. Here the CDR3 reads CASSNPRGSGANVLTF. CDR3 sequence (DNA): TGTGCCAGCAGTAACCCCAGGGGCTCTGGGGCCAACGTCCTGACTTTC.